Sequencing of this T cell receptor (beta chain) was carried out in a study of post-analysis software for immune sequencing data. Study in general: As for disease course, relapsing-remitting, secondary progressive and progressive-relapsing multiple sclerosis were all included.

Unique molecular identifiers tagged the TCR beta cDNA libraries. Input of about 0.95 to 11 million T cells yielded some 500,000 cDNA molecules. MiXCR, applied by TCRdb to the PCR reads, yields one record per CDR3 protein. Altogether over 150,000 distinct CDR3 sequences are present, 36% being singletons, with the ten largest covering approximately 30%. The CDR3 is 16 residues long. Trimming took 3 bases from V and 7 from J; bases not matched to a gene: 9. Germline V lookup: CDR1 SEHNR, CDR2 FQNEAQ (reference sequence). In the case of this clonotype: No antigen is known for it.

Study outcomes and limitations: Controls had lower frequencies than patients of four or five TRBV segments, which included TRBV5-6, TRBV5-1 and TRBV20-1.

The sequence was obtained from a girl aged 10-17 years with multiple sclerosis. The chain links TRBV7-9 to TRBJ2-1; 10 bases are shared with TRBD2. Source: blood, taken after autologous hematopoietic stem cell transplantation. The CDR3 protein is CASSFTLAGDRNEQFF. CDR3 in DNA: TGTGCCAGCAGCTTTACTCTAGCGGGAGATCGAAATGAGCAGTTCTTC. The full variable domain, its missing parts supplied by reference TRBV7-9 and TRBJ2-1, is DTGVSQNPRHKITKRGQNVTFRCDPISEHNRLYWYRQTLGQGPEFLTYFQNEAQLEKSRLLSDRFSAERPKGSFSTLEIQRTEQGDSAMYLCASSFTLAGDRNEQFFGPGTRLTVL.